The 21 T cell receptor beta chains presented below share a single source sample, sequenced in a study of CD8+CD57+ T cells in acquired aplastic anemia. Investigators profiled TCR beta VDJ and CDR3 from genomic DNA template. TCRdb reprocessed the reads with MiXCR, giving one entry per CDR3 protein. The data hold under 250,000 distinct CDR3 sequences, with 30% to 35% observed a single time. Sequencing was carried out using sorted CD4+, CD8+, or CD8+CD57+ T cells (not recorded which) from PBMCs. The origin of the receptors is a human donor in good health, serving as a control.

This clonotype has just a few counts. The chain couples TRBV12-3 or TRBV12-4 to TRBJ1-1; 8 nucleotides line up with TRBD1. The CDR3 length is 15 residues. J gave up 1 base and V 5 bases, and 6 bases lay outside the gene matches. CDR3 region: CASSPLTGGNTEAFF. The DNA of the CDR3 is TGTGCCAGCAGTCCCCTTACAGGGGGGAACACTGAAGCTTTCTTT.

This clonotype was counted only a few times. The J gene is TRBJ2-1, the V gene TRBV14; 9 bases map to TRBD2. V trimming: 2 bases; J trimming: 3 bases; junction bases outside the gene matches: 5. CDR3 length: 16 amino acids. Germline CDR1 is SGHDN and CDR2 is FVKESK. The CDR3 loop is CASSQKPSGDYNEQFF. The CDR3 DNA reads as TGTGCCAGCAGCCAAAAACCTAGCGGGGACTACAATGAGCAGTTCTTC.

A note on this clonotype: This may be a read error: a much more frequent sequence differs by one nucleotide. The V gene is TRBV9, the J gene TRBJ2-3; D gene unclear. The CDR3 is made up of 14 amino acids. CDR1 and CDR2 (germline): SGDLS, YYNGEE. CDR3: CANSERYSTDTQYF. CDR3 DNA sequence: TGTGCCAACAGCGAAAGATACAGCACAGATACGCAGTATTTT.

This sequence joins TRBV13 and TRBJ2-1; possibly TRBD1 for D (6 bases). This CDR3 region has 15 residues. V shed 5 bases and J shed 7 bases, with 18 bases lying between them. The germline gives CDR1 PRHDT, CDR2 FYEKMQ (reference sequence). CDR3 amino acids: CASSPLTGRWNEQFF. The CDR3 DNA follows: TGTGCCAGCAGCCCTTTGACAGGACGATGGAATGAGCAGTTCTTC.

This clonotype was detected once. The V and J genes are TRBV7-2 and TRBJ2-5; weak D call: TRBD1 (5 bases). Matching the DNA end better, TRBJ2-7 makes the J call doubtful. The CDR3 covers 13 residues. Germline loops: CDR1 SGHTA, CDR2 FQGNSA. CDR3 nucleotides: TGTGCCAGCAGCCAAGCAGGGAACCACGAGCAGTACTTC. Its protein is CASSQAGNHEQYF.

The gene calls are TRBV5-6 and TRBJ1-1, with 8 nucleotides matching TRBD1. Trimming cost V 4 bases and J 1 base; bases outside gene matches: 6. The germline gives CDR1 SGHDT, CDR2 YYEEEE. The CDR3 runs 15 residues. CDR3 nucleotide sequence: TGTGCCAGCAGCGGGACCGGGACAGGGAACACTGAAGCTTTCTTT. It specifies CASSGTGTGNTEAFF.

This clonotype came up many times. The rearrangement links TRBV20-1 to TRBJ2-4, with D perhaps matching TRBD1 or TRBD2 (5 bases each). The CDR3 sequence is 13 residues long. CDR1 DFQATT and CDR2 SNEGSKA come from the germline V gene (reference sequence). DNA of the CDR3: TGCAGCGTGGGACCGTTAGCCAAAAACATTCAGTACTTC. Protein product: CSVGPLAKNIQYF.

This sequence joins TRBV5-1 and TRBJ2-3; the match to TRBD1 covers 7 bases. J lost 0 bases, V lost 2 bases, and 3 bases had no gene match. CDR1 and CDR2 from the germline V gene are SGHRS and YFSETQ. The CDR3 runs 15 residues. The DNA of the CDR3 is TGCGCCAGCAGCTTAGGGACAGCTAGCACAGATACGCAGTATTTT. This codes for CASSLGTASTDTQYF.

Many counts were recorded for this clonotype. The rearrangement joins TRBV20-1 to TRBJ2-5; possible D gene TRBD1, 5 bases. The CDR3 has 14 residues. CDR1 and CDR2 from the germline V gene are DFQATT and SNEGSKA (reference sequence). Trimming pared 5 bases from V and 4 bases from J, leaving 17 bases between. The CDR3 nucleotides read TGCAGTGCTCAGTACTTAATTCAGGGAGAGACCCAGTACTTC. Translating gives CSAQYLIQGETQYF.

This clonotype was seen only a few times. The chain combines TRBV5-4 with TRBJ1-1; 8 bases fit TRBD1. The CDR3 loop spans 16 amino acids. CDR1 and CDR2 from the germline V gene are SGHNT and YYREEE (reference sequence). V gave up 0 bases and J gave up 3 bases; unmatched junction bases: 7. CDR3 sequence reads: CASSLVGQGADTEAFF. The CDR3 coding sequence is TGTGCCAGCAGCTTGGTAGGCCAGGGGGCCGACACTGAAGCTTTCTTT.

This clonotype was picked up many times. CDR3 nucleotide sequence: TGTGCCAGTAGTATAAACGGAGAAGGGGGCTATGGCTACACCTTC. The encoded protein is CASSINGEGGYGYTF. The gene calls are TRBV19 and TRBJ1-2; tentative D call: TRBD1 (6 bases). Trimming took off 2 bases at V and 4 bases at J, with 14 bases between the two ends. Germline V gene sequence: CDR1 LNHDA, CDR2 SQIVND (reference sequence). This CDR3 has 15 amino acids.

In its sample, this clonotype was seen many times. The V call is TRBV24-1, the J call TRBJ2-5, with 13 bases aligning to TRBD2. This CDR3 comprises 17 residues. Germline V CDR1 and CDR2: KGHDR, SFDVKD. Germline trimming cut 9 bases from V and 2 bases from J; bases unmatched to any gene: 11. The CDR3 DNA sequence: TGTGCCACCTCAGCCGCCTCACTAGCGGGGGGGCAAGAGACCCAGTACTTC. Protein product: CATSAASLAGGQETQYF.

To note about this clonotype: The CDR3 does not end in the conserved phenylalanine or tryptophan, so this is likely a read error. J is TRBJ1-2 and V is TRBV7-2; no firm D call. The CDR3 covers 13 residues. The germline V gene encodes CDR1 SGHTA and CDR2 FQGNSA. CDR3 protein: CASREDGNYGYTS. The CDR3 DNA sequence: TGTGCTAGCAGAGAAGACGGTAACTATGGCTACACCTCC.

The V gene is TRBV7-2, the J gene TRBJ2-7; D remains unclear. The J call may be mistaken, given a closer DNA end match to TRBJ2-5. The length of the CDR3 is 12 residues. Germline V gives CDR1 SGHTA, CDR2 FQGNSA. In DNA, the CDR3 is TGTGCCAGCAGCCAGGATAAAGAGACCCAGTACTTC. Translated, it gives CASSQDKETQYF.

This clonotype was observed many times. V and J are TRBV10-3 and TRBJ1-3; D is unresolved. Trimming cost V 7 bases and J 4 bases, with 14 bases left between them. Germline V gives CDR1 ENHRY, CDR2 SYGVKD. The CDR3 is 14 residues long. The CDR3, as DNA: TGTGCCATCAACCAAGGACTGGGGGGAAACACCATATATTTT. Protein product: CAINQGLGGNTIYF.

With regard to this clonotype: This likely comes from a read error, as the CDR3 has no conserved phenylalanine or tryptophan at its end. The CDR3 region is CASSPLQWGNDEAFL. In nucleotides, the CDR3 is TGTGCCAGCTCACCACTTCAATGGGGGAACGATGAAGCTTTCCTT. The gene calls are TRBV18 and TRBJ1-1; D may be TRBD1 (5 bases). Germline values: CDR1 KGHSH, CDR2 LQKENI. The V end was cut by 1 base, the J end by 7 bases, with 16 bases between. There are 15 residues in the CDR3.

A note on this clonotype: One junction end disagrees with the germline gene, perhaps due to a read error. The V call is TRBV20-1, the J call TRBJ2-1; TRBD2 matches at 8 bases. CDR3 length: 16 residues. CDR1 DFQATT and CDR2 SNEGSKA come from the germline V gene (reference sequence). The CDR3 DNA is TGCAGTGCTAGAGAGTTATCGGGAGGGGGAGACAATGGGCAGTTCTTC. Protein: CSARELSGGGDNGQFF.

Note on this clonotype: Its ends do not fully match the called genes, so a read error is possible. This chain connects TRBV15 to TRBJ1-4; D uncertain. The CDR3 covers 16 residues. Germline V gives CDR1 LNHNV, CDR2 YYDKDF (reference sequence). CDR3 coding DNA: TGTGCCGCCAGCAGAGAGAAGTCCACAACTAATGAAAAACTGTTTTTT. Protein sequence: CAASREKSTTNEKLFF. Full variable domain (remainder filled in from reference TRBV15 and TRBJ1-4): DAMVIQNPRYQVTQFGKPVTLSCSQTLNHNVMYWYQQKSSQAPKLLFHYYDKDFNNEADTPDNFQSRRPNTSFCFLDIRSPGLGDTAMYLCAASREKSTTNEKLFFGSGTQLSVL.

The V call is TRBV11-1, the J call TRBJ2-1; TRBD2 matches 13 bases. Germline V gene data show CDR1 as SGHAT and CDR2 as FQDESV (reference sequence). J was trimmed by 8 bases and V by 4 bases; bases with no gene match: 11. CDR3 size: 17 residues. The DNA for the CDR3 is TGTGCCAGCAGCTCACCCCCCGGACTAGCGGGAGTTTATGAGCAGTTCTTC. Protein: CASSSPPGLAGVYEQFF.

The table lists this clonotype with a few counts. The chain carries TRBV20-1 and TRBJ2-1, with TRBD2 matching over 9 bases. The CDR3 sequence is 16 residues long. Germline V gene lookup returns CDR1 DFQATT and CDR2 SNEGSKA (reference sequence). Germline trimming cut 1 base from V and 3 bases from J; bases unmatched to any gene: 7. The CDR3 sequence is CSARALLAGIYNEQFF. The CDR3 bases are TGCAGTGCTAGAGCTCTCCTAGCGGGGATCTACAATGAGCAGTTCTTC.

A few counts support this clonotype. This chain joins TRBV4-3 and TRBJ1-2; D is possibly TRBD1 (6 bases). V was shortened by 4 bases and J by 5 bases, with 17 bases between the two germline ends. There are 15 residues in the CDR3. The germline V gene has CDR1 LGHNA and CDR2 YSLEER. The CDR3 region has the DNA TGCGCCAGCAGCCCCATAAGGGGGTATCCGTATGGCTACACCTTC. Residues: CASSPIRGYPYGYTF.